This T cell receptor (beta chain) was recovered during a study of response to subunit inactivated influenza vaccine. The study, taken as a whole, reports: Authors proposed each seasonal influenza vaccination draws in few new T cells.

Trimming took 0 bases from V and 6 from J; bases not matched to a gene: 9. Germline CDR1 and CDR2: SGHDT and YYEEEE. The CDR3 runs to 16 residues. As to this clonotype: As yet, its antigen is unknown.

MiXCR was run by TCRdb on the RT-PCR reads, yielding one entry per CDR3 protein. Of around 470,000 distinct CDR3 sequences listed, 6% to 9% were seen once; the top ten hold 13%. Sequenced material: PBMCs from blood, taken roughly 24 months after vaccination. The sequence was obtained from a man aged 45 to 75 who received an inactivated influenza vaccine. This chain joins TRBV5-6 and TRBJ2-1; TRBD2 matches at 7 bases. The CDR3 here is CASSLEGLTRGNEQFF. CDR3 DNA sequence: TGTGCCAGCAGCTTGGAGGGACTAACGCGGGGCAATGAGCAGTTCTTC.